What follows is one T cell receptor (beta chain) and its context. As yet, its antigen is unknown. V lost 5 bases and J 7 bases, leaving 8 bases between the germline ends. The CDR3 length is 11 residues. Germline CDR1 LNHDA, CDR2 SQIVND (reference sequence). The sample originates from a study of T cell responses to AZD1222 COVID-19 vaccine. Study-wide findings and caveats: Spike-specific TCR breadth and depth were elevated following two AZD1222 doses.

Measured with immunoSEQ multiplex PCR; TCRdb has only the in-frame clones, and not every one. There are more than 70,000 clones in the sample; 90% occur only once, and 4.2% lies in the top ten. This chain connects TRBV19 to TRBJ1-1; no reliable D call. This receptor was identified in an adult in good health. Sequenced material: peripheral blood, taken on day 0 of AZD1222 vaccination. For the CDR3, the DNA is TGTGCCAGTAGTTTATACCTTGAAGCTTTCTTT. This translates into CASSLYLEAFF.